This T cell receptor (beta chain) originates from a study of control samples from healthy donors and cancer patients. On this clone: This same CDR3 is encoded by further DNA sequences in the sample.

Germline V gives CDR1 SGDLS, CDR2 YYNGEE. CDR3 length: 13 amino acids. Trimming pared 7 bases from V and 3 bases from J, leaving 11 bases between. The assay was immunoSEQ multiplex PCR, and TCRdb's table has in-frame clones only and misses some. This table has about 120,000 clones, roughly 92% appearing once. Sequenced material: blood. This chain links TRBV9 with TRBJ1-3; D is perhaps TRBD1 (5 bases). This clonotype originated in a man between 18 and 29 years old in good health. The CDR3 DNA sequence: TGTGCCAGCTCAAGGGGAGATGGAAACACCATATATTTT. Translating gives CASSRGDGNTIYF.